This record covers a single TCR beta chain. Its antigen remains unknown. These data are taken from a study of shared clonotypes between healthy human individuals. Study-wide results and limits: The low donor count limited represented genetic and exposure-history diversity.

Method: immunoSEQ multiplex PCR; TCRdb's copy keeps in-frame clones and lacks some. The sample has a few million clones, just over 90% seen once. CDR1 is SGHVS, CDR2 FNYEAQ, per germline. Trimming took 5 bases from V and 4 from J; bases not matched to a gene: 6. This CDR3 comprises 15 residues. Sequenced: naive CD4+ T cells sorted from blood. As for subset: CD45RA+ positively selected. The chain couples TRBV7-6 to TRBJ2-1; 9 bases agree with TRBD2. The TCR originated in a man between 18 and 35 years old in good health. The CDR3 DNA reads TGTGCCAGCAGCATTAGCGGGAGTGAATACAATGAGCAGTTCTTC. It codes for CASSISGSEYNEQFF.